Listed here is a single T cell receptor (beta chain). The repertoire was sequenced with immunoSEQ multiplex PCR; TCRdb's copy has only in-frame clones and lacks some. Of about 38,000 clones listed, roughly 88% are singletons. The source of the sample is a study of blood T cell repertoires in COVID-19. In the study overall: Acute and convalescent COVID-19 specimens originated in the United States, Italy and Spain.

Sequencing was done on a sample of peripheral blood. The sequence was collected from a man between 65 and 80 years old with active COVID-19.

This CDR3 reads CAWNSGGPTYNEQFF. CDR3 DNA: TGTGCCTGGAACAGCGGGGGGCCCACTTACAATGAGCAGTTCTTC. This chain joins TRBV30 and TRBJ2-1; 9 nucleotides align to TRBD2. The germline V gene has CDR1 GTSNPN and CDR2 SVGIG (reference sequence). This CDR3 region has 15 residues. The V and J ends lost 4 bases and 4 bases, in that order; junction bases with no gene match: 8.